The text below deals with one T cell receptor (beta chain). This entry comes from a study of blood T cell repertoires in COVID-19. TCRdb keeps only in-frame clones here, not all; method: immunoSEQ multiplex PCR. This table holds 150,000 to 160,000 clones, approximately 83% found once. CDR3 length equals 17 residues. V was pared by 0 bases and J by 8 bases, with 7 bases of the junction left unmatched. Germline CDR1 reads SGHTA; CDR2 reads FQGNSA. The clonotype originates from a woman aged 55-75 years with acute or convalescent COVID-19. Sequenced sample: peripheral blood. The chain joins TRBV7-2 to TRBJ2-4, with 13 nucleotides matching TRBD2. This chain's CDR3 is CASSLAILAGGPDIQYF. In DNA form, the CDR3 reads TGTGCCAGCAGCTTAGCGATACTAGCGGGGGGGCCTGACATTCAGTACTTC. Full variable domain (missing parts from reference TRBV7-2 and TRBJ2-4): GAGVSQSPSNKVTEKGKDVELRCDPISGHTALYWYRQSLGQGLEFLIYFQGNSAPDKSGLPSDRFSAERTGGSVSTLTIQRTQQEDSAVYLCASSLAILAGGPDIQYFGAGTRLSVL.